The 17 T cell receptor beta chains listed next were all sequenced from one sample in a study of spatial heterogeneity in lung cancer. TCRdb independently ran MiXCR on the 5' RACE reads; one entry per CDR3 protein. This table has approximately 1,900 distinct CDR3 sequences, approximately 7.8% appearing once. Time point described: sample taken at primary tumor resection. Tumor, nontumor lung or frozen PBMC supplied whole RNA that was sequenced unsorted. The sample consisted of normal lung tissue next to the tumor, taken at surgery. Receptor source: a male donor with early-stage non-small cell lung cancer.

This clonotype is deemed medium-sized. V and J are TRBV14 and TRBJ2-7, with D perhaps matching TRBD2 (6 bases). Trimming shortened V by 6 bases and J by 2 bases, and 17 bases separated the two germline ends. CDR1 and CDR2 (germline): SGHDN, FVKESK. CDR3 length: 15 amino acids. The DNA for the CDR3 is TGTGCCAGCAGGGGGAGCGGGTCCCCCCCCTACGAGCAGTACTTC. It codes for CASRGSGSPPYEQYF.

By sample share, this clonotype is medium-sized (0.01 to 0.1%). The V call is TRBV24-1, the J call TRBJ2-3; no clear D. Trimming cost V 5 bases and J 4 bases, with 3 bases left between them. Germline CDR1 reads KGHDR; CDR2 reads SFDVKD. The CDR3 has 11 amino acids. The DNA for the CDR3 is TGTGCCACCAGTGTAGCAGATACGCAGTATTTT. It codes for CATSVADTQYF.

By proportion, this clonotype is medium-sized. V is TRBV6-5 and J is TRBJ2-1; 8 bases match TRBD2. CDR3 length: 15 residues. J lost 7 bases, V lost 0 bases, and 5 bases had no gene match. The germline CDR1 and CDR2 sequences are MNHEY and SVGAGI. The CDR3 sequence is CASSYSRSGGNEQFF. The DNA for the CDR3 is TGTGCCAGCAGTTACTCGAGGTCGGGGGGGAATGAGCAGTTCTTC.

In its sample, this clonotype ranks as medium-sized (0.01 to 0.1%). V gene TRBV19 combines with J gene TRBJ2-7, with 10 bases that match TRBD1. V lost 6 bases and J lost 5; bases outside the gene matches: 7. The length of the CDR3 is 14 residues. Germline CDR1 reads LNHDA; CDR2 reads SQIVND (reference sequence). CDR3 loop: CASSPGQGTHEQYF. The CDR3 DNA sequence: TGTGCCAGTAGCCCGGGACAGGGGACTCACGAGCAGTACTTC.

By sample share, this clonotype is medium-sized. The V and J genes are TRBV7-2 and TRBJ1-1; 9 bases align to TRBD1. This CDR3 is built from 11 residues. V was clipped by 5 bases and J by 10 bases; unmatched bases: 2. The germline V gene encodes CDR1 SGHTA and CDR2 FQGNSA. The CDR3 nucleotides read TGTGCCAGCAGCCCGGACAGGGGAGCTTTCTTT. Protein: CASSPDRGAFF.

In its sample, this clonotype ranks as medium-sized. CDR3 nucleotide sequence: TGTGCCAGCTCACCGCTCGGGAGAGGCTACGAGCAGTACTTC. Translation gives CASSPLGRGYEQYF. J is TRBJ2-7 and V is TRBV18; D is possibly TRBD2 (6 bases). The CDR3 sequence is 14 residues long. From germline, CDR1 is KGHSH and CDR2 LQKENI. Trimming cost V 3 bases and J 3 bases, with 12 bases left between them.

By sample share, this clonotype is medium-sized. The rearrangement uses TRBV6-1 and TRBJ1-3; the match to TRBD1 covers 7 bases. Germline CDR1 is MNHNS and CDR2 is SASEGT. The CDR3 has 17 amino acids. After removal of 0 bases from V and 0 bases from J, the junction contained 5 bases not matched to a gene. The CDR3 DNA follows: TGTGCCAGCAGTGAAGCGGTGGACAGGCGCTCTGGAAACACCATATATTTT. As protein: CASSEAVDRRSGNTIYF.

By frequency in the sample, this clonotype is medium-sized. The chain has TRBV29-1 and TRBJ2-2, with TRBD2 matching 7 bases. V was clipped by 2 bases and J by 4 bases; unmatched bases: 4. The CDR3 covers 14 residues. CDR1 is SQVTM and CDR2 is ANQGSEA in the germline V gene. The CDR3 DNA follows: TGCAGCGTTGAAAGCGGGATTAGCACCGGGGAGCTGTTTTTT. It yields the protein CSVESGISTGELFF.

This clonotype was seen ten or more times. This sequence joins TRBV7-9 and TRBJ2-7, with a tentative D call TRBD2 (5 bases). The CDR3 contains 13 residues. Germline-derived CDR1 and CDR2 are SEHNR and FQNEAQ (reference sequence). V shed 4 bases and J shed 5 bases, with 12 bases lying between them. The CDR3 sequence is CASSSRELHEQYF. The CDR3, as DNA: TGTGCCAGCAGCTCCCGGGAACTTCACGAGCAGTACTTC.

This clonotype showed up just once. The chain employs TRBV6-5 and TRBJ2-7, with a tentative D call TRBD2 (6 bases). V gave up 10 bases and J gave up 1 base, with 14 bases separating them. Germline CDR1 is MNHEY and CDR2 is SVGAGI. The CDR3 loop spans 13 amino acids. For the CDR3, the DNA is TGTGCCACCCGGGGAGGCGGGTCCTACGAGCAGTACTTC. It yields the protein CATRGGGSYEQYF.

This clonotype is labeled medium-sized (0.01 to 0.1%). The chain carries TRBV20-1 and TRBJ2-5, with TRBD2 identical over 9 bases. This CDR3 has 15 residues. Germline trimming cut 0 bases from V and 3 bases from J; bases unmatched to any gene: 5. Germline assignment: CDR1 DFQATT and CDR2 SNEGSKA (reference sequence). CDR3 sequence reads: CSARDLRLAEETQYF. The CDR3 DNA is TGCAGTGCTAGAGATCTACGACTAGCGGAAGAGACCCAGTACTTC.

There are many counts of this clonotype. The chain links TRBV20-1 to TRBJ2-5; 9 positions agree with TRBD1. Germline CDR1 is DFQATT and CDR2 is SNEGSKA (reference sequence). The CDR3 consists of 13 residues. With 6 bases clipped from V and 5 bases from J, the junction kept 7 bases outside the gene matches. The CDR3 sequence is CSAGDRVRETQYF. In nucleotides, the CDR3 is TGCAGTGCGGGGGACAGGGTTAGGGAGACCCAGTACTTC.

This clonotype is deemed medium-sized. The CDR3 bases are TGCGCCAGCAGCCAGGCCGGGACAGTGAATTCACCCCTCCACTTT. Amino acids: CASSQAGTVNSPLHF. V is TRBV4-3 and J is TRBJ1-6; 7 bases agree with TRBD1. V was pared by 3 bases and J by 7 bases, with 6 bases of the junction left unmatched. Germline V gives CDR1 LGHNA, CDR2 YSLEER. The CDR3 consists of 15 residues.

This clonotype rates as medium-sized. This chain connects TRBV6-6 to TRBJ2-4; TRBD2 might be the D (6 bases). CDR3 length equals 13 residues. V lost 6 bases to trimming and J lost 12 bases, with 18 bases between them. CDR1 and CDR2 from the germline V gene are MNHNY and SVGAGI (reference sequence). The CDR3 region has the DNA TGTGCCAGCAGGCCGATAGCGGACAACCATCAGTACTTC. It codes for CASRPIADNHQYF.

This clonotype was found a few times. The rearrangement joins TRBV7-2 to TRBJ1-2; tentatively, D is TRBD1 (6 bases). V was trimmed by 5 bases and J by 7 bases, leaving 14 bases between them. Germline assignment: CDR1 SGHTA and CDR2 FQGNSA. This CDR3 has 13 residues. The CDR3 nucleotides read TGTGCCAGCAGCCTCTTAGCAGGGGTTGGCTACACCTTC. Its protein product is CASSLLAGVGYTF.

This clonotype is labeled as medium-sized (0.01 to 0.1%). The V and J genes are TRBV29-1 and TRBJ2-1; TRBD2 agrees at 12 bases. The junction had 13 bases not matched to a gene; V was cut back by 8 bases and J by 8 bases. The germline V gene has CDR1 SQVTM and CDR2 ANQGSEA. This CDR3 contains 15 residues. CDR3 nucleotide sequence: TGCAGCTCCCCGGGACTAGCGGGTTCTAGCGATGAGCAGTTCTTC. It yields the protein CSSPGLAGSSDEQFF.

This clonotype is labeled medium-sized (0.01 to 0.1%). The chain employs TRBV12-3 or TRBV12-4 and TRBJ2-7, with TRBD2 matching 10 bases. CDR3 length: 16 amino acids. The trim removed 6 bases at V and 0 bases at J, leaving 8 bases unmatched. CDR3 loop: CASRYGSGRSSYEQYF. DNA for the CDR3: TGTGCCAGCAGATACGGTAGCGGGAGGAGCTCCTACGAGCAGTACTTC.